This is a list of T cell receptor beta chains from one sample in a study of T cells after yellow fever vaccination. TCRdb reprocessed the 5' RACE reads via MiXCR and lists one record per CDR3 protein. The sample has some 550,000 distinct CDR3 sequences; under 25% are singletons. The sequenced sample was PBMCs, obtained 15 days after the yellow fever booster vaccination. The source is a man aged 25 to 40 who received the YFV17D yellow fever vaccine. CDR3s include the opening cysteine and the closing phenylalanine or tryptophan. Each record gives: D gene, J gene, clone size, V gene, CDR3 DNA, CDR3 protein. A D gene is named only where the DNA matches it firmly. Rows give clone size only sometimes, using once, few, many, or a class for an expanded clone.

d_gene: NA
j_gene: TRBJ2-7
abundance: NA
v_gene: TRBV27
CDR3nt: TGTGCCAGCAGTTTATCGACGGCTATCCCCCCCTACGAGCAGTACTTC
CDR3aa: CASSLSTAIPPYEQYF

d_gene: NA
j_gene: TRBJ2-3
abundance: few
v_gene: TRBV12-3/TRBV12-4
CDR3nt: TGTGCCAGCAGTTTGGGCATTGGGACAGATACGCAGTATTTT
CDR3aa: CASSLGIGTDTQYF

d_gene: TRBD2
j_gene: TRBJ2-7
abundance: many
v_gene: TRBV10-2
CDR3nt: TGCGCCAGCAGTGAGCTAGCGGGGGAAAACCTGAGCTCCTACGAGCAGTACTTC
CDR3aa: CASSELAGENLSSYEQYF

d_gene: NA
j_gene: TRBJ1-3
abundance: NA
v_gene: TRBV12-2
CDR3nt: TGTGCAAGTCGCTTAGCCCCGCAAGGACTAACCTCTGGAAACACCATATATTTT
CDR3aa: CASRLAPQGLTSGNTIYF

d_gene: NA
j_gene: TRBJ1-1
abundance: NA
v_gene: TRBV27
CDR3nt: TGTGCCAGCAGTACCTCGACAGTTAACACTGAAGCTTTCTTT
CDR3aa: CASSTSTVNTEAFF

d_gene: TRBD1
j_gene: TRBJ1-2
abundance: NA
v_gene: TRBV25-1
CDR3nt: TGTGCCAGCAGTTTCCAGACAGGGGGAGGTATCTATGGCTACACCTTC
CDR3aa: CASSFQTGGGIYGYTF

d_gene: NA
j_gene: TRBJ2-3
abundance: few
v_gene: TRBV7-3
CDR3nt: TGTGCCAGCAGCCGCGAAGGGGGCACAGATACGCAGTATTTT
CDR3aa: CASSREGGTDTQYF

d_gene: NA
j_gene: TRBJ2-2
abundance: NA
v_gene: TRBV7-3
CDR3nt: TGTGCCAGCAGCTTAGAGGGCCTCTCCCCCGGGGAGCTGTTTTTT
CDR3aa: CASSLEGLSPGELFF

d_gene: NA
j_gene: TRBJ1-4
abundance: NA
v_gene: TRBV3-1
CDR3nt: TGTGCCAGCAGCCAGGTTGAAAAACTGTTTTTT
CDR3aa: CASSQVEKLFF

d_gene: NA
j_gene: TRBJ1-2
abundance: few
v_gene: TRBV4-1
CDR3nt: TGCGCCAGCAGCGGCCCGACGGGACATACAAACTATGGCTACACCTTC
CDR3aa: CASSGPTGHTNYGYTF

d_gene: NA
j_gene: TRBJ2-3
abundance: few
v_gene: TRBV15
CDR3nt: TGTGCCACCAGCACCTCCCGGGTACAGTCTAGCACAGATACGCAGTATTTT
CDR3aa: CATSTSRVQSSTDTQYF

d_gene: NA
j_gene: TRBJ2-2
abundance: NA
v_gene: TRBV20-1
CDR3nt: TGCAGTGCTAGTTGGCGGGACGGCACCGGGGAGCTGTTTTTT
CDR3aa: CSASWRDGTGELFF

d_gene: TRBD2
j_gene: TRBJ2-7
abundance: NA
v_gene: TRBV3-1
CDR3nt: TGTGCCAGCAGCCCGGGACTAGCGGGAGTTTTCTACGAGCAGTACTTC
CDR3aa: CASSPGLAGVFYEQYF

d_gene: TRBD2
j_gene: TRBJ2-1
abundance: NA
v_gene: TRBV20-1
CDR3nt: TGCAGATGTTCGGGGGGCTACAATGAGCAGTTCTTC
CDR3aa: CRCSGGYNEQFF

d_gene: TRBD2
j_gene: TRBJ2-3
abundance: NA
v_gene: TRBV10-3
CDR3nt: TGTGCCATCAGAGCTAGCGGGGGTAGCACAGATACGCAGTATTTT
CDR3aa: CAIRASGGSTDTQYF

d_gene: TRBD2
j_gene: TRBJ2-7
abundance: few
v_gene: TRBV5-1
CDR3nt: TGCGCCAGCAGAAAAGCGGGAGGGGAAGAGCAGTACTTC
CDR3aa: CASRKAGGEEQYF

d_gene: NA
j_gene: TRBJ1-5
abundance: few
v_gene: TRBV18
CDR3nt: TGTGCCAGCTCCGGTCGAGCTTTTGATCAGCCCCAGCATTTT
CDR3aa: CASSGRAFDQPQHF

d_gene: TRBD2
j_gene: TRBJ2-3
abundance: NA
v_gene: TRBV14
CDR3nt: TGTGCCAGCAGCCAAGACCGGACTAGCGGGGGAGATACGCAGTATTTT
CDR3aa: CASSQDRTSGGDTQYF

d_gene: TRBD2
j_gene: TRBJ2-7
abundance: once
v_gene: TRBV6-5
CDR3nt: TGTGCCAGCAGTTACTCGGGACTAGCGGGAGTCGTCGGTGAGCAGTACTTC
CDR3aa: CASSYSGLAGVVGEQYF

d_gene: NA
j_gene: TRBJ2-7
abundance: few
v_gene: TRBV27
CDR3nt: TGTGCCAGCAGTCCCCTGGGCTACATGGCCGAGCAGTACTTC
CDR3aa: CASSPLGYMAEQYF

d_gene: TRBD1
j_gene: TRBJ2-2
abundance: NA
v_gene: TRBV7-6
CDR3nt: TGTGCCAGCAGCGAGGGACAGTACACCGGGGAGCTGTTTTTT
CDR3aa: CASSEGQYTGELFF

d_gene: TRBD2
j_gene: TRBJ2-1
abundance: NA
v_gene: TRBV6-2/TRBV6-3
CDR3nt: TGTGCCAGCAGACACCCGGGACTAGCGGGAGTTGAGCAGTTCTTC
CDR3aa: CASRHPGLAGVEQFF

d_gene: NA
j_gene: TRBJ2-1
abundance: NA
v_gene: TRBV5-1
CDR3nt: TGCGCCAGCAGCTGGACTCTCTCCTACAATGAGCAGTTCTTC
CDR3aa: CASSWTLSYNEQFF

d_gene: NA
j_gene: TRBJ1-5
abundance: NA
v_gene: TRBV19
CDR3nt: TGTGCCAGTAACGGACCGGCTAATCAGCCCCAGCATTTT
CDR3aa: CASNGPANQPQHF

d_gene: TRBD2
j_gene: TRBJ2-1
abundance: NA
v_gene: TRBV29-1
CDR3nt: TGCAGCGTTGACCCAGAGTCGACTAGCGCGGTCAATGAGCAGTTCTTC
CDR3aa: CSVDPESTSAVNEQFF

d_gene: NA
j_gene: TRBJ2-1
abundance: NA
v_gene: TRBV20-1
CDR3nt: TGCAGTGCTAGGGGACCCGTAAGCAATGAGCAGTTCTTC
CDR3aa: CSARGPVSNEQFF

d_gene: NA
j_gene: TRBJ2-7
abundance: NA
v_gene: TRBV5-1
CDR3nt: TGCGCCAGCAGCTTGGGTTACGGGGGAGGCTCCTACGAGCAGTACTTC
CDR3aa: CASSLGYGGGSYEQYF

d_gene: NA
j_gene: TRBJ2-1
abundance: NA
v_gene: TRBV18
CDR3nt: TGTGCCAGCTCACCATCGGGTGGTGTGCAGTTCTTC
CDR3aa: CASSPSGGVQFF

d_gene: TRBD2
j_gene: TRBJ2-7
abundance: few
v_gene: TRBV5-1
CDR3nt: TGCGCCAGCAGCGGGGGGACTACCCGGCGGGGGAGGGAGCAGTACTTC
CDR3aa: CASSGGTTRRGREQYF

d_gene: NA
j_gene: TRBJ2-7
abundance: NA
v_gene: TRBV20-1
CDR3nt: TGCAGTGCTACCGGGAACCACTACGAGCAGTACTTC
CDR3aa: CSATGNHYEQYF

d_gene: TRBD1
j_gene: TRBJ1-2
abundance: NA
v_gene: TRBV5-1
CDR3nt: TGCGCCAGCAGCTTTCAGGGGGCAGAAGGCTACACCTTC
CDR3aa: CASSFQGAEGYTF

d_gene: NA
j_gene: TRBJ2-4
abundance: few
v_gene: TRBV7-9
CDR3nt: TGTGCCAGCAGCTTAGTAGAGGCCAGCTGGCAGTACTTC
CDR3aa: CASSLVEASWQYF

d_gene: NA
j_gene: TRBJ2-1
abundance: NA
v_gene: TRBV7-2
CDR3nt: TGTGCCAGCAGCTTAGGGGTGGCAGGGTCCTACAATGAGCAGTTCTTC
CDR3aa: CASSLGVAGSYNEQFF

d_gene: TRBD2
j_gene: TRBJ2-5
abundance: few
v_gene: TRBV7-9
CDR3nt: TGTGCCAGCAGCCATAAGGGGCTAGCGGGGTTAGAGACCCAGTACTTC
CDR3aa: CASSHKGLAGLETQYF

d_gene: NA
j_gene: TRBJ1-3
abundance: NA
v_gene: TRBV20-1
CDR3nt: TGCAGTGCTAGCAGGACTCGCCGGATCGGGTCTGGAAACACCATATATTTT
CDR3aa: CSASRTRRIGSGNTIYF

d_gene: TRBD1
j_gene: TRBJ2-3
abundance: few
v_gene: TRBV5-1
CDR3nt: TGCGCCAGCAGCTTGGCCGTGACAGGGGGAGGCACAGATACGCAGTATTTT
CDR3aa: CASSLAVTGGGTDTQYF

d_gene: TRBD2
j_gene: TRBJ2-7
abundance: once
v_gene: TRBV12-3/TRBV12-4
CDR3nt: TGTGCCAGCAGTTCGAGACTAGCGGGGAAGTACGAGCAGTACTTC
CDR3aa: CASSSRLAGKYEQYF

d_gene: NA
j_gene: TRBJ2-3
abundance: NA
v_gene: TRBV12-3/TRBV12-4
CDR3nt: TGTGCCAGCAGCTTTCCTCCCACAGATACGCAGTATTTT
CDR3aa: CASSFPPTDTQYF

d_gene: NA
j_gene: TRBJ2-7
abundance: few
v_gene: TRBV7-9
CDR3nt: TGTGCCAGCAGCTTAGAGGGGCAGCCCTCCTACGAGCAGTACTTC
CDR3aa: CASSLEGQPSYEQYF

d_gene: NA
j_gene: TRBJ2-1
abundance: NA
v_gene: TRBV30
CDR3nt: TGTGCCTCCCGGCGGGGACGTAGACTAGGGAGCTCCTACAATGAGCAGTTCTTC
CDR3aa: CASRRGRRLGSSYNEQFF

d_gene: TRBD2
j_gene: TRBJ2-1
abundance: few
v_gene: TRBV11-3
CDR3nt: TGTGCCAGCAGCCCCGGGGCCCGCGGGAGCTCCTACAATGAGCAGTTCTTC
CDR3aa: CASSPGARGSSYNEQFF

d_gene: NA
j_gene: TRBJ2-7
abundance: NA
v_gene: TRBV7-2
CDR3nt: TGTGCCAGCAGCTTTATTAAGCGGGCTGCGCGGGAGCAGTACTTC
CDR3aa: CASSFIKRAAREQYF

d_gene: NA
j_gene: TRBJ2-7
abundance: NA
v_gene: TRBV7-2
CDR3nt: TGTGCCAGCAGCCGGGGGGCGGGCTCCTACGAGCAGTACTTC
CDR3aa: CASSRGAGSYEQYF

d_gene: TRBD2
j_gene: TRBJ2-1
abundance: few
v_gene: TRBV18
CDR3nt: TGTGCCAGCTCGTACACTAGCGGGAGGGCCTACAATGAGCAGTTCTTC
CDR3aa: CASSYTSGRAYNEQFF

d_gene: NA
j_gene: TRBJ1-3
abundance: NA
v_gene: TRBV6-5
CDR3nt: TGTGCCAGCAGTTCCCCCCCGGGCTCTGGAAACACCATATATTTT
CDR3aa: CASSSPPGSGNTIYF

d_gene: NA
j_gene: TRBJ2-3
abundance: NA
v_gene: TRBV3-1
CDR3nt: TGTGCCAGCTCCCAACTAGATACGCAGTATTTT
CDR3aa: CASSQLDTQYF

d_gene: NA
j_gene: TRBJ1-1
abundance: few
v_gene: TRBV10-3
CDR3nt: TGTGCCATAGGGTGGAACACTGAAGCTTTCTTT
CDR3aa: CAIGWNTEAFF

d_gene: TRBD1
j_gene: TRBJ2-7
abundance: NA
v_gene: TRBV7-8
CDR3nt: TGTGCCAGCAGCCCTATGGGACAGACCTACGAGCAGTACTTC
CDR3aa: CASSPMGQTYEQYF

d_gene: NA
j_gene: TRBJ2-1
abundance: NA
v_gene: TRBV7-3
CDR3nt: TGTGCCAGCAGCTTACGTTGGTCAAATTTTCGAAGGGGCTCCTACAATGAGCAGTTCTTC
CDR3aa: CASSLRWSNFRRGSYNEQFF

d_gene: TRBD1
j_gene: TRBJ1-1
abundance: NA
v_gene: TRBV6-1
CDR3nt: TGTGCCAGCAGTCCCTCCTCGGGACAGGGGAACACTGAAGCTTTCTTT
CDR3aa: CASSPSSGQGNTEAFF

d_gene: NA
j_gene: TRBJ2-5
abundance: NA
v_gene: TRBV15
CDR3nt: TGTGCCACCAGCAGTGAAACTTGGGTGACCCAGTACTTC
CDR3aa: CATSSETWVTQYF

d_gene: NA
j_gene: TRBJ2-5
abundance: few
v_gene: TRBV29-1
CDR3nt: TGCAGCCTCAGGGTCGGAGAGACCCAGTACTTC
CDR3aa: CSLRVGETQYF

d_gene: NA
j_gene: TRBJ1-1
abundance: few
v_gene: TRBV27
CDR3nt: TGTGCCAGCAGTCCGGGGACCGCTGAAGCTTTCTTT
CDR3aa: CASSPGTAEAFF

d_gene: TRBD1
j_gene: TRBJ2-3
abundance: few
v_gene: TRBV29-1
CDR3nt: TGCAGCGCTACAGGGGGCGACCCAGATACGCAGTATTTT
CDR3aa: CSATGGDPDTQYF

d_gene: NA
j_gene: TRBJ1-1
abundance: few
v_gene: TRBV6-2/TRBV6-3
CDR3nt: TGTGCCACGGCCCAGATGAACACTGAAGCTTTCTTT
CDR3aa: CATAQMNTEAFF